This TCR beta chain was found in a study of T and B cells in COVID-19 patients. Multiplex PCR with BIOMED2 TRB-A/B primer pools amplified TRB rearrangements. TCRdb reanalysed the multiplex PCR reads using MiXCR and keeps one entry per CDR3 protein. The profile shows more than 7,000 distinct CDR3 sequences, about 38% of them singletons. By sample fraction, this clonotype is medium-sized. The trim removed 4 bases at V and 6 bases at J, leaving 5 bases unmatched. CDR3 length equals 15 residues. Germline assignment: CDR1 LNHDA and CDR2 SQIVND (reference sequence). Each TRB amplification used roughly 240-550 ng of genomic DNA from blood.

This chain uses TRBV19 with TRBJ2-3; 12 positions agree with TRBD2. The sequenced material came from blood. This clonotype was sampled from a human donor who had recovered from COVID-19. As DNA, the CDR3 is TGTGCCAGTAGTAAAGGACTAGCGGGGCCGGATACGCAGTATTTT. Protein product: CASSKGLAGPDTQYF.